This TCR beta chain was profiled in a study of T cell repertoires in cytomegalovirus infection. TCRdb recomputed calls from the reads with MiXCR, one row per CDR3 protein. The sample carries hundreds of thousands of distinct CDR3 sequences, about 8.8% recorded once. In its sample, this clonotype was seen many times. The CDR3 loop spans 15 amino acids. Germline V gives CDR1 SQVTM, CDR2 ANQGSEA. V lost 7 bases to trimming and J lost 0 bases; unmatched junction nucleotides: 8. The receptor was isolated from a human donor in good health (CMV status not recorded). Some clones in this sample may be carry-over from other donors' samples. V is TRBV29-1 and J is TRBJ2-3, with 9 bases matching TRBD2. The specimen was PBMCs. CDR3 amino acids: CSGMRLAESTDTQYF. The CDR3 DNA reads as TGCAGCGGCATGCGACTAGCGGAAAGCACAGATACGCAGTATTTT.